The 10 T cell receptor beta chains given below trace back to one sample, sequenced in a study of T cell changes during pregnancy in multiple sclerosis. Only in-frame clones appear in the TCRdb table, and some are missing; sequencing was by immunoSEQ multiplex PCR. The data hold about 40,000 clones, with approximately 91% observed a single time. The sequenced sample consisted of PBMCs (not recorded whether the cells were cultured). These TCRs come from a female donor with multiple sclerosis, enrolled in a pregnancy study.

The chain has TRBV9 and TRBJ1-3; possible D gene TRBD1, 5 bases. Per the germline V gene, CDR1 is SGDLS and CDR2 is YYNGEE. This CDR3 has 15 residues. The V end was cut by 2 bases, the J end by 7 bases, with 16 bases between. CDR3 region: CASSVRTGPGNTIYF. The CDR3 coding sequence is TGTGCCAGCAGCGTTCGAACGGGGCCCGGGAACACCATATATTTT. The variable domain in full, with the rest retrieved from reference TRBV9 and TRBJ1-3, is DSGVTQTPKHLITATGQRVTLRCSPRSGDLSVYWYQQSLDQGLQFLIQYYNGEERAKGNILERFSAQQFPDLHSELNLSSLELGDSALYFCASSVRTGPGNTIYFGEGSWLTVV.

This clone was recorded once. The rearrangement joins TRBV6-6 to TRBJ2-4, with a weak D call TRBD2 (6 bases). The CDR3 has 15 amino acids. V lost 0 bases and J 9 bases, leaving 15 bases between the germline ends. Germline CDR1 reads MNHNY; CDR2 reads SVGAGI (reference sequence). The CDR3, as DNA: TGTGCCAGCAGTTACTCGGGGCTAGACGGGGGCATTCAGTACTTC. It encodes CASSYSGLDGGIQYF.

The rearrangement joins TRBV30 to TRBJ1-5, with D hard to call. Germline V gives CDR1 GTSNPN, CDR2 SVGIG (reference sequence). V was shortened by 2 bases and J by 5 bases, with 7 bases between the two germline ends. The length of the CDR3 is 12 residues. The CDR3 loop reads CAWSPGYQPQHF. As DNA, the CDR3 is TGTGCCTGGAGTCCGGGGTATCAGCCCCAGCATTTT. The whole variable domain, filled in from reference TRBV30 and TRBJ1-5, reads SQTIHQWPATLVQPVGSPLSLECTVEGTSNPNLYWYRQAAGRGLQLLFYSVGIGQISSEVPQNLSASRPQDRQFILSSKKLLLSDSGFYLCAWSPGYQPQHFGDGTRLSIL.

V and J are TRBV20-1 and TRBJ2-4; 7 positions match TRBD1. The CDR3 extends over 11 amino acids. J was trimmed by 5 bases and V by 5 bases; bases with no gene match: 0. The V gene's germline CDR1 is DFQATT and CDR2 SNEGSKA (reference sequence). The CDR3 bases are TGCAGTGCTGACAGGGAAAACATTCAGTACTTC. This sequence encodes CSADRENIQYF.

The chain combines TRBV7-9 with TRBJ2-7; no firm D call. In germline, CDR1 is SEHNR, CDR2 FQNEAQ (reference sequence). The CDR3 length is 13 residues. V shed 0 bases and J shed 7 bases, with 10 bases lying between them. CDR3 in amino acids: CASSLAVIREQYF. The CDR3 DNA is TGTGCCAGCAGCTTAGCGGTTATTAGGGAGCAGTACTTC.

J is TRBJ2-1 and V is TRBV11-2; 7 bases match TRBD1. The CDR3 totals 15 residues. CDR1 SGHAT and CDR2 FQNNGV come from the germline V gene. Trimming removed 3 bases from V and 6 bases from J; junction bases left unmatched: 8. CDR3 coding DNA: TGTGCCAGCAGCTTCCCCCCGGGACAGACCAATGAGCAGTTCTTC. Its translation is CASSFPPGQTNEQFF.

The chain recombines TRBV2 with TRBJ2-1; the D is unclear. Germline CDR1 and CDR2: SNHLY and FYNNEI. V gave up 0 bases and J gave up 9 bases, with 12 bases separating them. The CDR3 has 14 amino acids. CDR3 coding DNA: TGTGCCAGCAGTGAAGCGCGGTCATCTGGTGAGCAGTTCTTC. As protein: CASSEARSSGEQFF.

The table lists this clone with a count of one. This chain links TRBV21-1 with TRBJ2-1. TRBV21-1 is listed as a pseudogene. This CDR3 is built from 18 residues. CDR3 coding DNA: TGTGCCAGCAGCATACGCAGCTCCGGGACCGACTCCTACAATGAGCAGTTCTTC. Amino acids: CASSIRSSGTDSYNEQFF.

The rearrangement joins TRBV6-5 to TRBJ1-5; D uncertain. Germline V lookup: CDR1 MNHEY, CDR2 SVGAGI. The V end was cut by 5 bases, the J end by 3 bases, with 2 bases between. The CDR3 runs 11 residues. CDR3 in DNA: TGTGCCAGCAGTACCAATCAGCCCCAGCATTTT. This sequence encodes CASSTNQPQHF.

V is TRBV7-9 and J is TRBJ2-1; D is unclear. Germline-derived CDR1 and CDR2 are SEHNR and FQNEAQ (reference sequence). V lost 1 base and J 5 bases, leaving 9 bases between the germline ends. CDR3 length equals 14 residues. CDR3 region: CASSLEGADNEQFF. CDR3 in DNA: TGTGCCAGCAGCTTAGAAGGAGCCGACAATGAGCAGTTCTTC.